A selection of T cell receptor beta chains follows, all from one sample in a study of T cell responses to AZD1222 COVID-19 vaccine. Sequencing was performed with immunoSEQ multiplex PCR; in TCRdb, only in-frame clones are kept and a portion is missing. The profile shows 80,000 to 90,000 clones, around 90% of them singletons. Sample: peripheral blood, taken on day 0 of AZD1222 vaccination. These receptors were taken from an adult in good health. Both conserved end residues are part of each CDR3. A D gene is named only where the DNA matches it firmly. Only some rows state a clone size, as once, few, many or a class for expanded clones.

J | D | V | size | DNA | CDR3
TRBJ2-3 | TRBD2 | TRBV5-1 | . | TGCGCCAGCAGCTTGACCCAGCGGGAGCAAGATACGCAGTATTTT | CASSLTQREQDTQYF
TRBJ2-1 | TRBD2 | TRBV6-1 | . | TGTGCCAGCAGTGAATATGGGGGGGTGGCCTACAATGAGCAGTTCTTC | CASSEYGGVAYNEQFF
TRBJ2-7 | . | TRBV27 | . | TGTGCCAGCAGGGCTGCGGGCCGCGCCTACGAGCAGTACTTC | CASRAAGRAYEQYF
TRBJ1-1 | . | TRBV11-2 | . | TGTGCCAGCAGTCCGTCCGGGGTGAACACTGAAGCTTTCTTT | CASSPSGVNTEAFF
TRBJ1-5 | . | TRBV28 | once | TGTGCCAGCAGTTTCTTTGTGGGACTGGCCCAGCATTTT | CASSFFVGLAQHF
TRBJ1-2 | . | TRBV4-2 | once | TGTGCCAGCAGCCAAGATCAGGTCCCAAACTATGGCTACACCTTC | CASSQDQVPNYGYTF
TRBJ2-7 | . | TRBV28 | few | TGTGCCAGCAGTTTGGCAGGCGGTCTAATCAACGAGCAGTACTTC | CASSLAGGLINEQYF
TRBJ1-5 | . | TRBV19 | few | TGTGCCAGTAGCACTGAAGATCGCGGCAATCAGCCCCAGCATTTT | CASSTEDRGNQPQHF
TRBJ2-1 | TRBD2 | TRBV27 | . | TGTGCCAGCAGTTTGGTAGCGGGGGGTCATGAGCAGTTCTTC | CASSLVAGGHEQFF
TRBJ2-7 | TRBD1 | TRBV28 | . | TGTGCCAGCAGACAGGGGGCTGGCGAGCAGTACTTC | CASRQGAGEQYF
TRBJ2-5 | . | TRBV6-6 | . | TGTGCCAGCAGTTACCCTCAGGGGAACCAAGAGACCCAGTACTTC | CASSYPQGNQETQYF
TRBJ1-2 | . | TRBV2 | . | TGTGCCAGCAGTCACCCAGAGAACTATGGCTACACCTTC | CASSHPENYGYTF
TRBJ1-5 | . | TRBV6-5 | . | TGTGCCAGCAGTTACGTAGACGGTAGCAATCAGCCCCAGCATTTT | CASSYVDGSNQPQHF
TRBJ2-2 | . | TRBV5-1 | once | TGCGCCAGCAGCTGGCGGGCGGGGAACACCGGGGAGCTGTTTTTT | CASSWRAGNTGELFF
TRBJ1-5 | TRBD1 | TRBV6-5 | . | TGTGCCAGCAGGGGGGGACAGGATCAGCCCCAGCATTTT | CASRGGQDQPQHF
TRBJ2-2 | . | TRBV6-5 | few | TGTGCCAGCCTCGATGGAGGGGCTAACACCGGGGAGCTGTTTTTT | CASLDGGANTGELFF
TRBJ2-7 | TRBD1 | TRBV10-2 | . | TGCGCCAGCACCCCAACAGGGGTTAGTGGCGAGCAGTACTTC | CASTPTGVSGEQYF
TRBJ1-2 | . | TRBV10-1 | . | TGCGCCAGCAGCTCCGACAGGACCTATGGCTACACCTTC | CASSSDRTYGYTF
TRBJ2-7 | . | TRBV7-9 | once | TGTGCCAGCAGCCAGGGTGCCTACGAGCAGTACTTC | CASSQGAYEQYF
TRBJ2-3 | . | TRBV6-6 | . | TGTGCCAGCAGTCAGATCACAGATACGCAGTATTTT | CASSQITDTQYF
TRBJ2-3 | TRBD2 | TRBV29-1 | . | TGCAGCGTCGAAACTAGCGGAGGGGGCACAGATACGCAGTATTTT | CSVETSGGGTDTQYF
TRBJ2-1 | TRBD1 | TRBV19 | . | TGTGCCAGTAGTATCCGGGACAGGGGTCACAATGAGCAGTTCTTC | CASSIRDRGHNEQFF
TRBJ1-1 | . | TRBV12-3/TRBV12-4 | . | TGTGCCAGCACATCGGGGGCACCCACTGAAGCTTTCTTT | CASTSGAPTEAFF
TRBJ2-1 | TRBD2 | TRBV6-5 | . | TGTGCCAGCAGTGACTCCGGACTAGCGGCAAATGAGCAGTTCTTC | CASSDSGLAANEQFF
TRBJ1-6 | TRBD1 | TRBV5-4 | . | TGTGCCAGCAGCTTAGGGGACAGGGGGAAATCACCCCTCCACTTT | CASSLGDRGKSPLHF
TRBJ1-5 | . | TRBV28 | . | TGTGCCAGCAGTTTAATGGGCTTCTCGACAGGTAGCAATCAGCCCCAGCATTTT | CASSLMGFSTGSNQPQHF
TRBJ1-1 | . | TRBV6-5 | . | TGTGCCAGTTCTCACATGAACACTGAAGCTTTCTTT | CASSHMNTEAFF
TRBJ2-1 | TRBD2 | TRBV5-4 | . | TGTGCCAGCAGCTTGGCGACTAGCGGGAGGAATGAGCAGTTCTTC | CASSLATSGRNEQFF
TRBJ2-1 | TRBD1 | TRBV10-1 | . | TGCGCCAGCAGTGCCGGGACAGGGGGCTATAATGAGCAGTTCTTC | CASSAGTGGYNEQFF
TRBJ1-1 | . | TRBV7-8 | . | TGTGCCAGCAGCTTGGCCCCTTACGGTGGCACTGAAGCTTTCTTT | CASSLAPYGGTEAFF
TRBJ2-3 | . | TRBV5-8 | . | TGTGCCAGCAGCTTGGCCTTTAGCAGCAACACAGATACGCAGTATTTT | CASSLAFSSNTDTQYF
TRBJ2-7 | . | TRBV27 | . | TGTGCCAGCAGGATCAGCTTCGGGGCGAGCTACGAGCAGTACTTC | CASRISFGASYEQYF
TRBJ2-3 | . | TRBV10-3 | . | TGTGCCATCAGTGGTCCGGGGGAATACACAGATACGCAGTATTTT | CAISGPGEYTDTQYF
TRBJ1-2 | TRBD1 | TRBV5-4 | . | TGTGCCAGCAGCGGGATTGGACAGGGTCATGGCTACACCTTC | CASSGIGQGHGYTF
TRBJ2-1 | TRBD2 | TRBV5-1 | . | TGCGCCAGCAGCTTGGGTGGGAGGGATGAGCAGTTCTTC | CASSLGGRDEQFF
TRBJ2-2 | . | TRBV4-1 | . | TGCGCCAGCAGCCCGGGGCGCGGGACAACGAACACCGGGGAGCTGTTTTTT | CASSPGRGTTNTGELFF
TRBJ1-2 | . | TRBV13 | . | TGTGCCAGCAGCTCGGGTGGATCTCTCTATGGCTACACCTTC | CASSSGGSLYGYTF
TRBJ1-1 | TRBD1 | TRBV19 | . | TGTGCCAGTAGTTGGCTACAGGGGGCTGAAGCTTTCTTT | CASSWLQGAEAFF
TRBJ2-1 | . | TRBV28 | . | TGTGCCACCAGTGTTGCGGATGAGCAGTTCTTC | CATSVADEQFF
TRBJ2-2 | TRBD1 | TRBV2 | . | TGTGCCAGCGCGGGACAGGGGGCAATATTAGCGAACACCGGGGAGCTGTTTTTT | CASAGQGAILANTGELFF
TRBJ1-2 | TRBD1 | TRBV28 | . | TGTGCCAGCAGTACGACAGGGGGCTATGGCTACACCTTC | CASSTTGGYGYTF
TRBJ2-7 | TRBD1 | TRBV13 | . | TGTGCCAGCAGCCCCACAGGGGCAACCTACGAGCAGTACTTC | CASSPTGATYEQYF
TRBJ1-1 | TRBD1 | TRBV7-9 | . | TGTGCCAGCGCGCGACAGCCCACAGGGGGGAACACTGAAGCTTTCTTT | CASARQPTGGNTEAFF
TRBJ1-1 | . | TRBV6-5 | . | TGTGCCAGCAGTTACTTGGGGGCTGGGTGGAACACTGAAGCTTTCTTT | CASSYLGAGWNTEAFF
TRBJ1-4 | . | TRBV4-1 | . | TGCGCCAGCAGCCAAGGAGCGGGATCTAATGAAAAACTGTTTTTT | CASSQGAGSNEKLFF
TRBJ1-2 | . | TRBV18 | . | TGTGCCAGCTCACCAGCGGTTGCTGTGGCTGGCTACACCTTC | CASSPAVAVAGYTF
TRBJ2-2 | . | TRBV3-1/TRBV3-2 | . | TGTGCCAGCAGCCTTGCAAACACCGGGGAGCTGTTTTTT | CASSLANTGELFF
TRBJ2-7 | . | TRBV11-2 | . | TGTGCCAGCAGCTTAGGTGGCCCTACCCGCTACGAGCAGTACTTC | CASSLGGPTRYEQYF
TRBJ1-4 | TRBD1 | TRBV29-1 | few | TGCAGCGTATTAAAGGGGGCCGCTAATGAAAAACTGTTTTTT | CSVLKGAANEKLFF
TRBJ2-2 | . | TRBV28 | . | TGTGCCAGCAGTTTGTACACCGGGGAGCTGTTTTTT | CASSLYTGELFF
TRBJ2-2 | . | TRBV2 | . | TGTGCCAGTCCCACAGAGACCGGGGAGCTGTTTTTT | CASPTETGELFF
TRBJ2-5 | . | TRBV7-9 | . | TGTGCCAGCAGCCCCCCTCGGGTACAAGAGACCCAGTACTTC | CASSPPRVQETQYF
TRBJ2-7 | TRBD2 | TRBV28 | . | TGTGCCAGCAGTACTTCCCTCGGCGGGGGGAACTCCTACGAGCAGTACTTC | CASSTSLGGGNSYEQYF